This TCR beta chain comes out of a study of blood T cell repertoires in COVID-19. For the study at large: Samples taken during acute and convalescent COVID-19 were collected in the United States, Italy and Spain. Sources were T cells, B-cell-depleted T cells, or PBMCs; the material itself was cDNA or gDNA.

This CDR3 contains 12 residues. CDR1 and CDR2 from the germline V gene are GTSNPN and SVGIG (reference sequence). V was shortened by 2 bases and J by 3 bases, with 7 bases between the two germline ends. Authors' processing steps: Estimated nucleated cell counts came from reference gene primer amplification. Method: immunoSEQ multiplex PCR; TCRdb's copy keeps in-frame clones and lacks some. V, J and clone size are taken as reported in that table, and D and trimming were inferred from the DNA itself. The data show under 200,000 clones, approximately 91% seen once. Participant-reported clinical history was the basis for cohort assignment.

This TCR came from a young woman who had recovered from COVID-19. The sequenced sample was PBMCs or T cells enriched from blood (not recorded which). The chain links TRBV30 to TRBJ2-5, with no clear D. CDR3 loop: CAWSFTEETQYF. The CDR3 nucleotides read TGTGCCTGGAGTTTCACGGAAGAGACCCAGTACTTC.